These 27 T cell receptor beta chains were all obtained from the same sample, sequenced in a study of identical twins. TCRdb re-called the 5' RACE reads through MiXCR, storing one row per CDR3 protein. Of approximately 350,000 distinct CDR3 sequences listed, around 12% are singletons. In addition, the sample was reused for a study of yellow fever vaccine responses in identical twins.

The sample consisted of CD8+ T cells sorted from blood. The receptors originated from a woman under 30 in good health.

This clonotype was recorded a few times. The chain couples TRBV28 to TRBJ2-7, with D perhaps matching TRBD1 or TRBD2 (5 bases each). CDR3 length: 17 residues. Germline CDR1 is MDHEN and CDR2 is SYDVKM. Trimming stripped 6 bases from V and 5 bases from J, with 26 bases between. The CDR3 DNA reads as TGTGCCAGCAGCCTCACTCCCCGGGAAATGAAGGGGCACGAGCAGTACTTC. Translating gives CASSLTPREMKGHEQYF.

CDR3 DNA sequence: TGTGCCAGCAGTTTATCTGGTACTAGCGGCCTCTCGGGCCAGTACTTC. Encoded protein: CASSLSGTSGLSGQYF. The V gene is TRBV27, the J gene TRBJ2-5; 8 bases fit TRBD2. The CDR3 has 16 residues. Trimming at V came to 0 bases and at J to 10 bases, leaving 13 bases not matched to a gene. The germline CDR1 and CDR2 sequences are MNHEY and SMNVEV (reference sequence).

The chain couples TRBV3-1 to TRBJ2-5; TRBD1 aligns across 7 bases. Germline loops: CDR1 LGHDT, CDR2 YNNKEL (reference sequence). The ends lost 4 bases at V and 5 bases at J; junction bases unmatched: 10. The CDR3 contains 15 residues. CDR3 residues: CASSPGQFPGETQYF. The CDR3, as DNA: TGTGCCAGCAGCCCGGGACAGTTCCCCGGGGAGACCCAGTACTTC.

Only a few counts were recorded for this clonotype. V usage is TRBV4-2 and J usage is TRBJ2-5, with D perhaps TRBD2 (5 bases). The germline V and J ends were trimmed by 2 bases and 5 bases, with 15 bases remaining between them. There are 15 residues in the CDR3. Germline V gives CDR1 LGHNA, CDR2 YNFKEQ. The CDR3 DNA is TGTGCCAGCAGCCAAACCCAGCGGAGGTGGGAGACCCAGTACTTC. Translating gives CASSQTQRRWETQYF.

The CDR3, as DNA: TGCGCCAGCAGCTTGGAAGTTCCCTCTGGGGCCAACGTCCTGACTTTC. This gives the protein CASSLEVPSGANVLTF. V gene TRBV5-1 combines with J gene TRBJ2-6; no clear D gene. The CDR3 length is 16 residues. V was trimmed by 0 bases and J by 0 bases, leaving 7 bases between them. CDR1 is SGHRS and CDR2 is YFSETQ in the germline V gene.

This clonotype has just a few counts. This chain connects TRBV5-8 to TRBJ1-6; D unresolved. Between the trimmed V and J ends, which lost 0 bases and 13 bases, there was a span of 8 bases. The CDR3 is 12 residues long. CDR1 SGHTS and CDR2 YDEGEE come from the germline V gene. CDR3 loop: CASSLVNPPLHF. The CDR3 bases are TGTGCCAGCAGCTTGGTGAATCCGCCCCTCCACTTT. The variable domain in full, with the rest retrieved from reference TRBV5-8 and TRBJ1-6, is EAGVTQSPTHLIKTRGQQATLRCSPISGHTSVYWYQQALGLGLQFLLWYDEGEERNRGNFPPRFSGRQFPNYSSELNVNALELEDSALYLCASSLVNPPLHFGNGTRLTVT.

The table lists this clonotype with a few counts. V usage is TRBV6-1 and J usage is TRBJ2-5, with D perhaps TRBD1 (6 bases). The germline V gene encodes CDR1 MNHNS and CDR2 SASEGT. Trimming took off 5 bases at V and 7 bases at J, with 8 bases between the two ends. This CDR3 comprises 11 residues. CDR3 residues: CASSLQGTQYF. The CDR3 bases are TGTGCCAGCAGTTTACAGGGGACCCAGTACTTC.

This clonotype was seen a few times. The gene calls are TRBV7-3 and TRBJ2-1, with a weak D call TRBD2 (6 bases). Trimming took 2 bases from V and 8 from J, leaving 10 bases between them. This CDR3 comprises 13 residues. Germline-derived CDR1 and CDR2 are SGHTA and FQGTGA. CDR3 nucleotides: TGTGCCAGCAGCTTATTCGGGAGCGATGAGCAGTTCTTC. Translated, it gives CASSLFGSDEQFF. The full variable domain, in which reference TRBV7-3 and TRBJ2-1 provide the parts outside the CDR3, is GAGVSQTPSNKVTEKGKYVELRCDPISGHTALYWYRQSLGQGPEFLIYFQGTGAADDSGLPNDRFFAVRPEGSVSTLKIQRTERGDSAVYLCASSLFGSDEQFFGPGTRLTVL.

The table lists this clonotype with a few counts. The chain carries TRBV20-1 and TRBJ2-1; 10 bases agree with TRBD2. The J segment lost 0 bases and the V segment lost 0 bases, leaving 11 bases of the junction unmatched. CDR1 is DFQATT, CDR2 SNEGSKA, per germline (reference sequence). The CDR3 totals 19 residues. The DNA of the CDR3 is TGCAGTGCTAGAGACGCTAGCGGGAGTCCCCCTAGCTCCTACAATGAGCAGTTCTTC. Its translation is CSARDASGSPPSSYNEQFF.

This clonotype was observed at least ten times. The chain carries TRBV20-1 and TRBJ1-2, with D perhaps TRBD1 (5 bases). CDR1 DFQATT and CDR2 SNEGSKA come from the germline V gene (reference sequence). This CDR3 region has 14 residues. Trimming pared 4 bases from V and 8 bases from J, leaving 20 bases between. The CDR3 DNA reads as TGCAGTGCTACGCACGACAGCACCAGTAGAGGCTACACCTTC. As protein: CSATHDSTSRGYTF.

The CDR3 region has the DNA TGTGCCAGCAGCGGTAGTAATTCACCCCTCCACTTT. It specifies CASSGSNSPLHF. The chain has TRBV9 and TRBJ1-6; no definite D call. The CDR3 has 12 residues. CDR1 and CDR2 from the germline V gene are SGDLS and YYNGEE. The ends were cut back, 3 bases at V and 6 bases at J, with 4 bases in the middle.

Only a few counts were recorded for this clonotype. The V and J genes are TRBV6-1 and TRBJ2-3; 8 bases match TRBD1. The V and J ends lost 3 bases and 0 bases, in that order; junction bases with no gene match: 2. Germline loops: CDR1 MNHNS, CDR2 SASEGT. This CDR3 has 15 residues. CDR3 in DNA: TGTGCCAGCAGTGAGGGACAGGCTAGCACAGATACGCAGTATTTT. The encoded protein is CASSEGQASTDTQYF.

In this sample, this clonotype turned up a few times. The V gene is TRBV4-1, the J gene TRBJ2-7, with TRBD2 matching over 10 bases. CDR1 and CDR2 from the germline V gene are MGHRA and YSYEKL. V dropped 1 base and J dropped 7; count of bases not matched to a gene: 13. The CDR3 has 17 residues. CDR3 protein: CASSQVDPGTSDREQYF. The CDR3 DNA reads TGCGCCAGCAGCCAAGTAGACCCCGGGACTAGCGATCGGGAGCAGTACTTC.

This clonotype was observed many times. The chain links TRBV12-3 or TRBV12-4 to TRBJ2-5; tentatively, D is TRBD2 (5 bases). The CDR3 is 15 amino acids. With 4 bases removed from V and 2 bases from J, the gap between germline ends came to 14 bases. For the CDR3, the DNA is TGTGCCAGCAGTTCCGACGGGATCTTGCAAGAGACCCAGTACTTC. Encoded protein: CASSSDGILQETQYF.

This clonotype turned up a few times. This chain links TRBV20-1 with TRBJ2-1; the match to TRBD1 covers 7 bases. Germline V lookup: CDR1 DFQATT, CDR2 SNEGSKA (reference sequence). The CDR3 is 15 amino acids. The V gene end was trimmed by 0 bases and the J gene end by 2 bases; junction bases not matched to a gene: 4. The CDR3 spells CSARDPGQTYNEQFF. The CDR3 region has the DNA TGCAGTGCTAGAGATCCGGGACAGACCTACAATGAGCAGTTCTTC.

This clonotype was found a few times. The rearrangement joins TRBV6-1 to TRBJ1-2; 8 bases map to TRBD1. This CDR3 spans 19 amino acids. V lost 6 bases, J lost 7 bases, and 25 bases stayed unmatched. The germline CDR1 and CDR2 sequences are MNHNS and SASEGT. CDR3 bases: TGTGCCAGCAGCCACCTTTACTCGGGGAAACAGGGGGTCTTTGCTGGCTACACCTTC. As protein: CASSHLYSGKQGVFAGYTF.

The chain carries TRBV7-9 and TRBJ2-1; D gene unclear. The germline CDR1 and CDR2 sequences are SEHNR and FQNEAQ (reference sequence). Trimming stripped 4 bases from V and 9 bases from J, with 10 bases between. The CDR3 extends over 12 amino acids. For the CDR3, the DNA is TGTGCCAGCAGCTCCCCGTTAGGTGAGCAGTTCTTC. Its protein is CASSSPLGEQFF.

The chain carries TRBV28 and TRBJ1-5; D is possibly TRBD1 (5 bases). The CDR3 totals 12 residues. Per the germline V gene, CDR1 is MDHEN and CDR2 is SYDVKM. Trimming cost V 6 bases and J 6 bases, with 9 bases left between them. CDR3 region: CASRRGSQPQHF. CDR3 nucleotide sequence: TGTGCCAGCAGACGGGGGAGTCAGCCCCAGCATTTT.

This clonotype has a count of ten or more. The rearrangement uses TRBV6-5 and TRBJ1-3; D gene ambiguous. The CDR3 consists of 15 residues. Germline V lookup: CDR1 MNHEY, CDR2 SVGAGI. V lost 4 bases and J lost 4, with 14 bases in between. CDR3 residues: CASSSSGLGGNTIYF. CDR3 nucleotides: TGTGCCAGCAGTTCAAGTGGTTTAGGAGGAAACACCATATATTTT.

This clonotype was recorded many times. The chain is built from TRBV4-1 and TRBJ2-1; D uncertain. Germline CDR1 reads MGHRA; CDR2 reads YSYEKL. Trimming took 4 bases from V and 8 from J, leaving 12 bases between them. The length of the CDR3 is 13 residues. CDR3 sequence: CASSRGTGDEQFF. The CDR3 DNA is TGCGCCAGCAGCCGGGGTACTGGGGATGAGCAGTTCTTC.

This clonotype was counted a few times. The rearrangement joins TRBV7-9 to TRBJ2-1; possible D gene TRBD2, 5 bases. This CDR3 is 16 amino acids long. V was trimmed by 1 base and J by 4 bases, leaving 14 bases between them. Germline values: CDR1 SEHNR, CDR2 FQNEAQ (reference sequence). The CDR3 reads CASSLDPASRYNEQFF. DNA of the CDR3: TGTGCCAGCAGCTTAGATCCTGCTAGCAGGTACAATGAGCAGTTCTTC. The variable domain in full, with the rest retrieved from reference TRBV7-9 and TRBJ2-1, is DTGVSQNPRHKITKRGQNVTFRCDPISEHNRLYWYRQTLGQGPEFLTYFQNEAQLEKSRLLSDRFSAERPKGSFSTLEIQRTEQGDSAMYLCASSLDPASRYNEQFFGPGTRLTVL.

The sample holds a few counts of this clonotype. The genes are TRBV14 and TRBJ2-5; 8 nucleotides line up with TRBD1. V was clipped by 1 base and J by 5 bases; unmatched bases: 6. CDR3 size: 15 residues. In germline, CDR1 is SGHDN, CDR2 FVKESK. The CDR3 sequence: CASSQGSGGSETQYF. Written as DNA, the CDR3 is TGTGCCAGCAGCCAAGGATCAGGGGGCTCTGAGACCCAGTACTTC.

This clonotype was recorded at least ten times. The gene calls are TRBV27 and TRBJ2-7; D remains ambiguous. The germline gives CDR1 MNHEY, CDR2 SMNVEV (reference sequence). The CDR3 has 11 amino acids. The V end was cut by 4 bases, the J end by 3 bases, with 4 bases between. The CDR3 loop reads CASSSGYEQYF. The CDR3 bases are TGTGCCAGCAGTTCTGGCTACGAGCAGTACTTC.

This clonotype showed up just a few times. V is TRBV7-8 and J is TRBJ2-1, with a weak D call TRBD1 (5 bases). Germline V gene data show CDR1 as SGHVS and CDR2 as FQNEAQ. V was cut by 7 bases and J by 5 bases, with 21 bases left in between. The CDR3 has 16 residues. The CDR3 protein is CASNRRVVGPDNEQFF. The CDR3 DNA sequence: TGTGCCAGCAACCGTCGGGTCGTGGGGCCAGACAATGAGCAGTTCTTC. The complete variable domain, with remaining parts taken from reference TRBV7-8 and TRBJ2-1, reads GAGVSQSPRYKVAKRGQDVALRCDPISGHVSLFWYQQALGQGPEFLTYFQNEAQLDKSGLPSDRFFAERPEGSVSTLKIQRTQQEDSAVYLCASNRRVVGPDNEQFFGPGTRLTVL.

This clonotype came up a few times. The chain joins TRBV20-1 to TRBJ2-5; the D gene is possibly TRBD1 (5 bases). Per germline, CDR1 DFQATT and CDR2 SNEGSKA (reference sequence). This CDR3 has 12 residues. Trimming cost V 0 bases and J 4 bases, with 6 bases left between them. Here the CDR3 reads CSARDQGETQYF. CDR3 coding DNA: TGCAGTGCTAGAGATCAGGGAGAGACCCAGTACTTC.

This clonotype was seen only a few times. This rearrangement joins TRBV7-9 to TRBJ2-1; D may match TRBD1 or TRBD2 (5 bases each). Germline V lookup: CDR1 SEHNR, CDR2 FQNEAQ (reference sequence). The ends were cut back, 6 bases at V and 5 bases at J, with 20 bases in the middle. The CDR3 loop spans 16 amino acids. The DNA for the CDR3 is TGTGCCAGCAGACGTTCGGGACCACCAAATAACAATGAGCAGTTCTTC. It translates to CASRRSGPPNNNEQFF.

Only a few counts were recorded for this clonotype. V is TRBV24-1 and J is TRBJ2-2; D gene unclear. This CDR3 comprises 17 residues. Trimming cost V 1 base and J 4 bases, with 15 bases left between them. Germline-derived CDR1 and CDR2 are KGHDR and SFDVKD. As DNA, the CDR3 is TGTGCCACCAGTGATTTAAGCCAGAAATCGAGCACCGGGGAGCTGTTTTTT. It specifies CATSDLSQKSSTGELFF.